The sequence of this TCR beta chain was determined in a study of identical twins. Findings and caveats of the study: Modelling underestimated the level of out-of-frame TCR alpha sharing observed in monozygotic twins. There is a chance that invariant MAIT and iNKT cells partially muddied zero-insertion analyses. While abundant cord blood beta clonotypes carried fewer insertions, memory repertoires showed no such pattern.

Trimming took off 4 bases at V and 5 bases at J, with 14 bases between the two ends. Germline V gene data show CDR1 as SQVTM and CDR2 as ANQGSEA. The CDR3 extends over 14 amino acids. TCRdb used MiXCR to reprocess the 5' RACE reads, holding one entry per CDR3 protein. The sample has nearly 900,000 distinct CDR3 sequences, approximately 13% seen once. This clonotype has just a few counts. The target antigen is unknown. Separately, the same data were catalogued under a study of yellow fever vaccine responses in identical twins.

This receptor was identified in a woman younger than 30 in good health. Sequencing was performed on PBMCs. The J gene is TRBJ2-2, the V gene TRBV29-1, with D possibly TRBD1 on 5 matching bases. The CDR3 reads CSVAARAGTGELFF. CDR3 sequence (DNA): TGCAGCGTTGCCGCCAGGGCCGGAACCGGGGAGCTGTTTTTT.